These 30 T cell receptor beta chains were sequenced from one sample in a study of cytomegalovirus exposure and HLA in healthy donors. PCR employed 60 Vbeta and 13 Jbeta primers. Sequenced by immunoSEQ multiplex PCR; TCRdb stores in-frame clones only, minus some. The sample totals about 140,000 clones. The sample consisted of PBMCs. The receptors derive from a woman aged 18-29 years in good health and CMV-seronegative.

The rearrangement uses TRBV7-9 and TRBJ2-7, with D possibly matching TRBD2 (6 bases). The V end was cut by 2 bases, the J end by 6 bases, with 11 bases between. Germline loops: CDR1 SEHNR, CDR2 FQNEAQ (reference sequence). This CDR3 has 13 residues. The CDR3 sequence is CASSLNLGGEQYF. The CDR3 DNA follows: TGTGCCAGCAGCTTAAACTTGGGGGGCGAGCAGTACTTC.

V usage is TRBV4-3 and J usage is TRBJ1-6, with D possibly being TRBD1 (6 bases). The CDR3 has 15 residues. V was cut by 2 bases and J by 7 bases, with 12 bases left in between. Germline lookup yields CDR1 LGHNA and CDR2 YSLEER. The CDR3 DNA is TGCGCCAGCAGCCAAACCGGGACATCAAATTCACCCCTCCACTTT. It codes for CASSQTGTSNSPLHF.

V and J are TRBV4-2 and TRBJ2-3; TRBD2 agrees at 10 bases. The CDR3 has 17 amino acids. The trim removed 0 bases at V and 0 bases at J, leaving 3 bases unmatched. Germline V gene data show CDR1 as LGHNA and CDR2 as YNFKEQ. The CDR3 is CASSQDGTSASTDTQYF. In nucleotides, the CDR3 is TGTGCCAGCAGCCAAGATGGGACTAGCGCTAGCACAGATACGCAGTATTTT.

This chain links TRBV9 with TRBJ1-1; D unresolved. CDR3 size: 14 residues. Germline lookup yields CDR1 SGDLS and CDR2 YYNGEE. The germline V and J ends were trimmed by 0 bases and 3 bases, with 9 bases remaining between them. The CDR3: CASSVDGRYTEAFF. CDR3 in DNA: TGTGCCAGCAGCGTAGACGGCAGGTACACTGAAGCTTTCTTT.

The rearrangement uses TRBV29-1 and TRBJ2-2; D possibly corresponds to TRBD1 (6 bases). The V and J ends lost 3 bases and 6 bases respectively, with 11 bases between them. CDR3 size: 13 residues. The germline V gene encodes CDR1 SQVTM and CDR2 ANQGSEA. The chain's CDR3 is CSVDQGYSGELFF. The CDR3 DNA reads TGCAGCGTTGACCAGGGGTACTCCGGGGAGCTGTTTTTT.

This chain connects TRBV30 to TRBJ2-1; unclear D gene. In germline, CDR1 is GTSNPN, CDR2 SVGIG (reference sequence). The CDR3 is 11 residues long. Trimming pared 0 bases from V and 7 bases from J, leaving 4 bases between. In DNA, the CDR3 is TGTGCCTGGAGTGTCGGGAATGAGCAGTTCTTC. This encodes CAWSVGNEQFF.

The CDR3 nucleotides are TGTGCCAGCAGCGTAGGGTATGAGAGTGAAGCTTTCTTT. It yields the protein CASSVGYESEAFF. The V gene is TRBV9, the J gene TRBJ1-1, with D unresolved. This CDR3 has 13 amino acids. V gave up 0 bases and J gave up 7 bases, with 10 bases separating them. Germline-derived CDR1 and CDR2 are SGDLS and YYNGEE. The whole variable domain, filled in from reference TRBV9 and TRBJ1-1, reads DSGVTQTPKHLITATGQRVTLRCSPRSGDLSVYWYQQSLDQGLQFLIQYYNGEERAKGNILERFSAQQFPDLHSELNLSSLELGDSALYFCASSVGYESEAFFGQGTRLTVV.

The V call is TRBV29-1, the J call TRBJ2-3; TRBD2 matches 8 bases. In germline, CDR1 is SQVTM, CDR2 ANQGSEA. V dropped 5 bases and J dropped 4; count of bases not matched to a gene: 5. The CDR3 has 13 amino acids. The CDR3 loop reads CSVRAGVPDTQYF. As DNA, the CDR3 is TGCAGCGTTCGAGCGGGAGTGCCAGATACGCAGTATTTT.

This sequence joins TRBV12-5 and TRBJ2-7; 7 nucleotides align to TRBD2. Germline V CDR1 and CDR2: LGHNT, FRNRAP. This CDR3 is built from 16 residues. Trimming took 0 bases from V and 3 from J; bases not matched to a gene: 8. The CDR3 is CASGLVLGGSGYEQYF. CDR3 coding DNA: TGTGCTAGTGGTTTGGTACTTGGCGGGAGTGGCTACGAGCAGTACTTC.

The rearrangement links TRBV29-1 to TRBJ2-3, with 9 bases aligning to TRBD2. This CDR3 region has 17 residues. V lost 3 bases, J lost 3 bases, and 13 bases stayed unmatched. CDR1 is SQVTM and CDR2 is ANQGSEA in the germline V gene. As DNA, the CDR3 is TGCAGCGTTGATGGCCCGCTAGGACTAGCGAGGACAGATACGCAGTATTTT. Amino acids: CSVDGPLGLARTDTQYF.

The chain recombines TRBV7-9 with TRBJ2-1; D unclear. The germline V gene encodes CDR1 SEHNR and CDR2 FQNEAQ (reference sequence). The V gene lost 4 bases and the J gene lost 6 bases, with 13 bases spanning the gap. This CDR3 has 14 amino acids. The CDR3 loop is CASSSPLMSNEQFF. The CDR3 DNA reads as TGTGCCAGCAGCTCCCCTTTAATGAGCAATGAGCAGTTCTTC.

This sequence joins TRBV19 and TRBJ1-1; D is uncertain. The germline V gene encodes CDR1 LNHDA and CDR2 SQIVND (reference sequence). V was cut by 4 bases and J by 7 bases, with 13 bases left in between. This CDR3 comprises 13 residues. CDR3 sequence reads: CASSTIPVYEAFF. CDR3 nucleotide sequence: TGTGCCAGTAGTACGATCCCGGTCTATGAAGCTTTCTTT.

The chain joins TRBV10-3 to TRBJ2-7; 13 nucleotides agree with TRBD2. The junction had 27 bases not matched to a gene; V was cut back by 8 bases and J by 2 bases. Looked up from germline, CDR1 is ENHRY and CDR2 is SYGVKD. The CDR3 is made up of 22 amino acids. The CDR3 DNA reads TGTGCCATCGGCTTGACAGGGCACTTAACTAGCGGGAGGGCCGAGCAAACCTACGAGCAGTACTTC. Protein: CAIGLTGHLTSGRAEQTYEQYF.

The CDR3 DNA sequence: TGCAGCGTTACAGCGGGAGATACGAACACCGGGGAGCTGTTTTTT. Translated, it gives CSVTAGDTNTGELFF. The V and J genes are TRBV29-1 and TRBJ2-2; 8 positions match TRBD2. This CDR3 region has 15 residues. Germline values: CDR1 SQVTM, CDR2 ANQGSEA. Germline trimming cut 5 bases from V and 0 bases from J; bases unmatched to any gene: 5.

The V and J genes are TRBV11-2 and TRBJ1-5; the match to TRBD1 covers 10 bases. V shed 4 bases, J shed 6 bases, and the junction held 3 bases outside the gene matches. Germline CDR1 reads SGHAT; CDR2 reads FQNNGV. CDR3 size: 14 residues. The CDR3 region is CASSSRTGGQPQHF. CDR3 DNA sequence: TGTGCCAGCAGCTCACGGACAGGGGGTCAGCCCCAGCATTTT.

The chain combines TRBV18 with TRBJ2-1, with 7 positions matching TRBD1. J gave up 0 bases and V 6 bases, and 8 bases lay outside the gene matches. The CDR3 contains 16 residues. CDR1 and CDR2 (germline): KGHSH, LQKENI. CDR3 protein: CASSALQGSSYNEQFF. CDR3 sequence (DNA): TGTGCCAGCTCGGCATTACAGGGGAGCTCCTACAATGAGCAGTTCTTC.

V gene TRBV4-2 combines with J gene TRBJ2-1; TRBD2 aligns across 7 bases. CDR3 length equals 16 residues. With V trimmed by 0 bases and J by 0 bases, 2 bases remained unmatched. In germline, CDR1 is LGHNA, CDR2 YNFKEQ. CDR3 region: CASSQDGRGSYNEQFF. In nucleotides, the CDR3 is TGTGCCAGCAGCCAAGATGGGAGGGGCTCCTACAATGAGCAGTTCTTC.

The V call is TRBV6-1, the J call TRBJ2-5, with 7 bases that match TRBD1. V trimming: 4 bases; J trimming: 1 base; junction bases outside the gene matches: 12. The length of the CDR3 is 17 residues. CDR1 MNHNS and CDR2 SASEGT come from the germline V gene. CDR3 in DNA: TGTGCCAGCAGTGGGGGTTTGTGGGACAGCGGCCAAGAGACCCAGTACTTC. Translated: CASSGGLWDSGQETQYF.

The genes are TRBV9 and TRBJ2-3; a weak D match, TRBD2 (5 bases). V was trimmed by 3 bases and J by 4 bases, leaving 15 bases between them. The CDR3 has 15 amino acids. CDR1 is SGDLS and CDR2 is YYNGEE in the germline V gene. This CDR3 reads CASSAGGRTPDTQYF. The CDR3 nucleotides are TGTGCCAGCAGCGCAGGAGGACGGACCCCAGATACGCAGTATTTT.

The chain uses TRBV4-3 and TRBJ2-5; 9 bases fit TRBD2. This CDR3 comprises 15 residues. Germline CDR1 reads LGHNA; CDR2 reads YSLEER. Trimming at V came to 3 bases and at J to 4 bases, leaving 6 bases not matched to a gene. This CDR3 reads CASSQLAGGGETQYF. The DNA of the CDR3 is TGCGCCAGCAGCCAGTTGGCGGGAGGGGGAGAGACCCAGTACTTC.

The gene calls are TRBV7-2 and TRBJ2-5; the D is unclear. Trimming shortened V by 4 bases and J by 1 base, and 10 bases separated the two germline ends. The CDR3 covers 14 residues. Germline lookup yields CDR1 SGHTA and CDR2 FQGNSA. The CDR3 region is CASSYSGIQETQYF. The CDR3 DNA is TGTGCCAGCAGCTACAGTGGAATCCAAGAGACCCAGTACTTC.

V is TRBV6-1 and J is TRBJ2-3; D is uncertain. Trimming left V 8 bases short and J 0 bases short, with 15 bases between. The germline V gene encodes CDR1 MNHNS and CDR2 SASEGT. The CDR3 contains 15 residues. CDR3 nucleotide sequence: TGTGCCAGCCAACCAGACTTTCCTAGCACAGATACGCAGTATTTT. Residues: CASQPDFPSTDTQYF.

The chain carries TRBV27 and TRBJ2-5, with 7 bases matching TRBD1. Germline V gives CDR1 MNHEY, CDR2 SMNVEV (reference sequence). The CDR3 totals 14 residues. The ends lost 2 bases at V and 2 bases at J; junction bases unmatched: 2. This CDR3 reads CASSLTGAQETQYF. For the CDR3, the DNA is TGTGCCAGCAGTTTAACAGGGGCGCAAGAGACCCAGTACTTC.

The chain carries TRBV4-1 and TRBJ2-2; possibly TRBD2 for D (5 bases). CDR1 and CDR2 (germline): MGHRA, YSYEKL. The ends were cut back, 0 bases at V and 0 bases at J, with 11 bases in the middle. This CDR3 comprises 17 residues. The DNA of the CDR3 is TGCGCCAGCAGCCAAGAAAGAAGGCGGGCGAACACCGGGGAGCTGTTTTTT. Translating it yields CASSQERRRANTGELFF.

The chain joins TRBV5-6 to TRBJ2-3; D is possibly TRBD2 (5 bases). Germline values: CDR1 SGHDT, CDR2 YYEEEE. The CDR3 covers 16 residues. V was trimmed by 6 bases and J by 3 bases, leaving 20 bases between them. The CDR3: CASTDPRTLSTDTQYF. The DNA of the CDR3 is TGTGCCAGCACCGACCCTAGGACTTTGTCGACAGATACGCAGTATTTT.

This chain links TRBV5-1 with TRBJ1-6; 9 nucleotides line up with TRBD1. The CDR3 covers 16 residues. Germline assignment: CDR1 SGHRS and CDR2 YFSETQ. V was clipped by 3 bases and J by 9 bases; unmatched bases: 10. CDR3 loop: CASSSNTGGAGSPLHF. The CDR3 DNA reads TGCGCCAGCAGCTCCAATACAGGGGGCGCAGGTTCACCCCTCCACTTT.

The J gene is TRBJ2-7, the V gene TRBV19; 7 nucleotides match TRBD2. The length of the CDR3 is 13 residues. Germline lookup yields CDR1 LNHDA and CDR2 SQIVND (reference sequence). V was clipped by 4 bases and J by 0 bases; unmatched bases: 0. The CDR3 sequence is CASSSGSSYEQYF. CDR3 nucleotide sequence: TGTGCCAGTAGTAGCGGGAGCTCCTACGAGCAGTACTTC.

The CDR3 sequence is CSVVDRGRETQYF. DNA of the CDR3: TGCAGCGTTGTAGACAGGGGACGAGAGACCCAGTACTTC. The genes are TRBV29-1 and TRBJ2-5; the match to TRBD1 covers 8 bases. The CDR3 sequence is 13 residues long. From germline, CDR1 is SQVTM and CDR2 ANQGSEA. V trimming: 4 bases; J trimming: 4 bases; junction bases outside the gene matches: 5. Drawing the rest from reference TRBV29-1 and TRBJ2-5, the complete variable domain is SAVISQKPSRDICQRGTSLTIQCQVDSQVTMMFWYRQQPGQSLTLIATANQGSEATYESGFVIDKFPISRPNLTFSTLTVSNMSPEDSSIYLCSVVDRGRETQYFGPGTRLLVL.

The rearrangement uses TRBV30 and TRBJ2-3, with 7 positions matching TRBD2. The V gene's germline CDR1 is GTSNPN and CDR2 SVGIG (reference sequence). The ends lost 3 bases at V and 9 bases at J; junction bases unmatched: 6. The CDR3 runs to 12 residues. Here the CDR3 DNA reads TGTGCCTGGAGCGGGGGGACTTTAACGCAGTATTTT. It yields the protein CAWSGGTLTQYF.

V is TRBV6-5 and J is TRBJ2-2, with D tentatively TRBD2 (5 bases). In germline, CDR1 is MNHEY, CDR2 SVGAGI. Trimming cost V 6 bases and J 4 bases, with 12 bases left between them. CDR3 length: 14 amino acids. The CDR3 region has the DNA TGTGCCAGCAGCTCGTCGGCGGGCACCGGGGAGCTGTTTTTT. This translates into CASSSSAGTGELFF.